This T cell receptor beta chain was identified during a study of cytomegalovirus exposure and HLA in healthy donors. Trimming cost V 5 bases and J 2 bases, with 9 bases left between them. Germline V lookup: CDR1 KGHSH, CDR2 LQKENI. The CDR3 consists of 13 residues. With 60 Vbeta and 13 Jbeta primers, the PCR was carried out. TCRdb keeps only in-frame clones here, not all; method: immunoSEQ multiplex PCR. The data contain around 68,000 clones, 65% to 70% of them singletons. The rearrangement uses TRBV18 and TRBJ1-2; D gene unclear. The sequenced material came from PBMCs. The sequence was obtained from a woman aged 25 to 39 in good health and CMV-seronegative. In DNA form, the CDR3 reads TGTGCCAGCTCAGCGGGCGGAAACTATGGCTACACCTTC. Its translation is CASSAGGNYGYTF.